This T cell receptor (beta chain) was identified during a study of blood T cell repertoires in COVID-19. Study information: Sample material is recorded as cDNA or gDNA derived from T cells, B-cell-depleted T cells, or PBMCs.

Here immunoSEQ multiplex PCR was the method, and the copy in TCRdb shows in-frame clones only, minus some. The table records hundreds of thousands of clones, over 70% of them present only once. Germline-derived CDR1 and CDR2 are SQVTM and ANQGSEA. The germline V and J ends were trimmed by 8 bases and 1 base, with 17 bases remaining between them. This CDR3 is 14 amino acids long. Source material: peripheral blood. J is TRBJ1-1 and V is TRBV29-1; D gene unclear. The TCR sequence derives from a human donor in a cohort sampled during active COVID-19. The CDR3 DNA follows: TGCAGCTCCCGCCCGGGATTATGGAACACTGAAGCTTTCTTT. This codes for CSSRPGLWNTEAFF.